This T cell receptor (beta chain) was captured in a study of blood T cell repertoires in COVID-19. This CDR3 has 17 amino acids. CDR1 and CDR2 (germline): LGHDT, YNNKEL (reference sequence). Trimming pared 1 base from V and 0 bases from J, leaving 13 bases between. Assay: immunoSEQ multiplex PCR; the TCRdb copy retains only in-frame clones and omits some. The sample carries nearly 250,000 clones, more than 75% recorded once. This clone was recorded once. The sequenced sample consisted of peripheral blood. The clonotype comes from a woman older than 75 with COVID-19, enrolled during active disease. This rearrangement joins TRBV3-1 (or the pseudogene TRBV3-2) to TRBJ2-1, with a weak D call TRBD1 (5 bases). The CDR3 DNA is TGTGCCAGCAGCCAAGTAATCGGCAGGGCCTCCTACAATGAGCAGTTCTTC. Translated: CASSQVIGRASYNEQFF.